Shown below are 13 T cell receptor beta chains from a single sample sequenced in a study of shared clonotypes between healthy human individuals. The assay was immunoSEQ multiplex PCR, and TCRdb's table has in-frame clones only and misses some. The top ten clones hold around 1.4% of a sample with some 1 million clones, about 75% of them seen once. The sequenced sample consisted of memory CD4+ T cells sorted from blood. Stated subset: CD45RA-negative fraction. These receptors originate from a man aged 18 to 35 in good health.

This chain uses TRBV9 with TRBJ2-7, with D possibly being TRBD2 (6 bases). The V and J ends lost 4 bases and 5 bases respectively, with 19 bases between them. Germline V gene data show CDR1 as SGDLS and CDR2 as YYNGEE. The CDR3 is 15 amino acids. The CDR3 region has the DNA TGTGCCAGCAGCATAATGGGGGGTCCCACTAACGAGCAGTACTTC. This codes for CASSIMGGPTNEQYF.

This sequence joins TRBV10-3 and TRBJ1-1; D is perhaps TRBD1 (6 bases). V was pared by 6 bases and J by 5 bases, with 10 bases between. The CDR3 is made up of 12 amino acids. CDR1 is ENHRY, CDR2 SYGVKD, per germline. Written as DNA, the CDR3 is TGTGCCATCAGCGGGGGGCGGACTGAAGCTTTCTTT. The encoded protein is CAISGGRTEAFF.

The rearrangement joins TRBV10-1 to TRBJ2-3; D perhaps matches TRBD2 (6 bases). CDR1 is WNHNN and CDR2 is SYGVQD in the germline V gene (reference sequence). The CDR3 loop spans 14 amino acids. V shed 4 bases and J shed 5 bases, with 13 bases lying between them. The CDR3 bases are TGCGCCAGCAGTGCCGGCGGGGTAATAGATACGCAGTATTTT. Its translation is CASSAGGVIDTQYF.

This chain connects TRBV5-6 to TRBJ1-6; D not resolved. Germline loops: CDR1 SGHDT, CDR2 YYEEEE. The CDR3 contains 16 residues. Trimming removed 1 base at V and 3 bases at J, with 11 bases between. CDR3 bases: TGTGCCAGCAGCTTGTACCAGGCTGGCTATAATTCACCCCTCCACTTT. Its protein is CASSLYQAGYNSPLHF.

As regards this clone: This may be a read error, as it is one base from a much larger clone. J is TRBJ2-7 and V is TRBV5-4; D gene ambiguous. CDR1 is SGHNT and CDR2 is YYREEE in the germline V gene (reference sequence). V dropped 0 bases and J dropped 3 bases, with 4 bases sitting between them. The CDR3 loop spans 12 amino acids. The chain's CDR3 is CASSLGNYEQYF. The CDR3 DNA follows: TGTGCCAGCAGCTTGGGGAACTACGAGCAGTACTTC.

The chain is built from TRBV6-5 and TRBJ2-5; D not certain. The CDR3 length is 15 residues. Germline V gene data show CDR1 as MNHEY and CDR2 as SVGAGI. Trimming cost V 2 bases and J 5 bases, with 15 bases left between them. This chain's CDR3 is CASSYRAGSRETQYF. CDR3 bases: TGTGCCAGCAGTTACCGGGCAGGCTCGAGGGAGACCCAGTACTTC.

Concerning this clone: Other DNA variants within this sample encode the same CDR3. The chain recombines TRBV9 with TRBJ1-6, with D uncertain. The V end lost 0 bases, the J end lost 7 bases, and 11 bases lay between the germline ends. Germline V gene data show CDR1 as SGDLS and CDR2 as YYNGEE. The CDR3 is 15 amino acids. CDR3 in amino acids: CASSVVWTANSPLHF. The CDR3 DNA follows: TGTGCCAGCAGCGTAGTATGGACGGCAAATTCACCCCTCCACTTT.

The chain employs TRBV7-2 and TRBJ2-1, with D maybe TRBD1 (5 bases). There are 14 residues in the CDR3. Germline V gene data show CDR1 as SGHTA and CDR2 as FQGNSA. With 5 bases removed from V and 6 bases from J, the gap between germline ends came to 14 bases. CDR3: CASSARGPLNEQFF. The CDR3 nucleotides read TGTGCCAGCAGCGCAAGGGGTCCGCTCAATGAGCAGTTCTTC.

The chain's CDR3 is CASKTGGGNGELFF. CDR3 coding DNA: TGTGCCAGCAAAACAGGGGGCGGGAACGGGGAGCTGTTTTTT. The chain uses TRBV6-5 and TRBJ2-2, with 9 bases lining up with TRBD1. The CDR3 runs 14 residues. With 7 bases clipped from V and 7 bases from J, the junction kept 7 bases outside the gene matches. Germline assignment: CDR1 MNHEY and CDR2 SVGAGI.

This clone was observed a handful of times. The chain carries TRBV5-1 and TRBJ1-1; D unclear. This CDR3 is built from 15 residues. Trimming took off 4 bases at V and 1 base at J, with 14 bases between the two ends. Germline CDR1 is SGHRS and CDR2 is YFSETQ. The CDR3 spells CASSANSARNTEAFF. In DNA, the CDR3 is TGCGCCAGCAGCGCGAACAGCGCCAGGAACACTGAAGCTTTCTTT.

The chain couples TRBV5-1 to TRBJ1-2; 8 bases match TRBD1. J lost 6 bases, V lost 0 bases, and 10 bases had no gene match. The CDR3 runs 16 residues. In germline, CDR1 is SGHRS, CDR2 YFSETQ. CDR3 in DNA: TGCGCCAGCAGCTTGGCCTTAGGACAGGGAGGGGATGGCTACACCTTC. Translating it yields CASSLALGQGGDGYTF.

This clone was observed a single time. The chain links TRBV28 to TRBJ2-1, with 10 bases identical to TRBD2. Germline trimming cut 9 bases from V and 7 bases from J; bases unmatched to any gene: 3. Germline V lookup: CDR1 MDHEN, CDR2 SYDVKM. The CDR3 sequence is 12 residues long. The CDR3 bases are TGTGCCAGTAGCGGGAGGTTGAATGAGCAGTTCTTC. Protein product: CASSGRLNEQFF.

The chain is built from TRBV29-1 and TRBJ2-7, with TRBD1 matching over 11 bases. The germline V gene encodes CDR1 SQVTM and CDR2 ANQGSEA. V shed 8 bases, J shed 6 bases, and the junction held 12 bases outside the gene matches. The CDR3 consists of 14 residues. The CDR3 here is CSTSQTGQGGEQYF. The CDR3 DNA sequence: TGCAGCACATCCCAAACGGGACAGGGGGGCGAGCAGTACTTC.